This is a list of T cell receptor beta chains from one sample in a study of blood T cell repertoires in COVID-19. Profiling relied on immunoSEQ multiplex PCR, and the TCRdb table lists in-frame clones only, not all of them. Found here are approximately 360,000 clones, roughly four fifths of them singletons; the top ten hold over 4.5%. Material: PBMCs or T cells enriched from blood (not recorded which). The origin of the receptors is a woman in her forties or fifties who had recovered from COVID-19. The CDR3 runs from the conserved cysteine through the conserved F or W. The D gene is left open where the match is weak. Size values are once, few and many counts, or a class for expanded clones, and some rows have none.

NA	NA	TRBV2	TRBJ1-2	TGTGCCAACGGAGCTAACTATGGCTACACCTTC	CANGANYGYTF
NA	NA	TRBV18	TRBJ1-2	TGTGCCAGCTCACCACCGCGCGTTAACTATGGCTACACCTTC	CASSPPRVNYGYTF
NA	NA	TRBV9	TRBJ2-2	TGTGCCAGCACCCCGGGGGCCGGGGAGCTGTTTTTT	CASTPGAGELFF
NA	TRBD1	TRBV11-2	TRBJ1-2	TGTGCCAGCAGCGTAGGCCGGACAGGGATTCGTGGCTACACCTTC	CASSVGRTGIRGYTF
once	NA	TRBV2	TRBJ2-1	TGTGCCAGCAGGGACGGGACTCACGGGAATGAGCAGTTCTTC	CASRDGTHGNEQFF
NA	TRBD2	TRBV9	TRBJ2-1	TGTGCCAGCAGCGTGGGCGGGACTAGTTTTGAGCAGTTCTTC	CASSVGGTSFEQFF
NA	TRBD2	TRBV28	TRBJ2-7	TGTGCCAGCAGTTTCGGTCGTAGCGGGAATCCCTACGAGCAGTACTTC	CASSFGRSGNPYEQYF
NA	TRBD1	TRBV27	TRBJ1-5	TGTGCCAGCAGTCTACAGGGGGCTGGGGAGCCCCAGCATTTT	CASSLQGAGEPQHF
NA	NA	TRBV7-2	TRBJ1-1	TGTGCCAGCAGCGCCTTGAACACAGGCACTGAAGCTTTCTTT	CASSALNTGTEAFF
NA	NA	TRBV28	TRBJ1-2	TGTGCCAGCAGTTTAAATGGCCTTGTACAGGATGGCTACACCTTC	CASSLNGLVQDGYTF
NA	NA	TRBV9	TRBJ1-1	TGTGCCAGCAGCGTAGCTGAAGGGGTCGAAAACACTGAAGCTTTCTTT	CASSVAEGVENTEAFF
NA	TRBD1	TRBV28	TRBJ1-2	TGTGCCAGCATTTCAAACCGGGACAGACACTTTTTAAACTATGGCTACACCTTC	CASISNRDRHFLNYGYTF
NA	TRBD2	TRBV11-2	TRBJ2-1	TGTGCCAGCAGCCTTGGGACTAGGGTCAATGAGCAGTTCTTC	CASSLGTRVNEQFF
NA	NA	TRBV7-2	TRBJ2-1	TGTGCCAGCAGCTTAGCAGGGGTTAGCTCCTACAATGAGCAGTTCTTC	CASSLAGVSSYNEQFF
NA	TRBD1	TRBV30	TRBJ1-3	TGTGCCTGGAGTGGCCCCAGGGGGGACACCATATATTTT	CAWSGPRGDTIYF
NA	NA	TRBV14	TRBJ2-7	TGTGCCAGCAGCCAAACAAACGAGCAGTACTTC	CASSQTNEQYF
NA	NA	TRBV20-1	TRBJ2-7	TGCAGTGCTAGTTCGGTGGACAGAGCCTCCTACGAGCAGTACTTC	CSASSVDRASYEQYF
NA	TRBD2	TRBV7-2	TRBJ2-1	TGTGCCAGCAGCTTAGGCGGCGGGGGGGCCTTGGGTGAGCAGTTCTTC	CASSLGGGGALGEQFF
NA	NA	TRBV5-1	TRBJ1-4	TGCGCCAGCAGCTTGCAGGCAACTAATGAAAAACTGTTTTTT	CASSLQATNEKLFF
NA	TRBD2	TRBV10-1	TRBJ2-7	TGCGCCAGCAGTAACTCTGGACTAGCGGGGACCTGGGAGCAGTACTTC	CASSNSGLAGTWEQYF
NA	NA	TRBV4-1	TRBJ1-2	TGCGCCAGCAGCCAAGATCGAGCTACGAATGGCTACACCTTC	CASSQDRATNGYTF
few	NA	TRBV7-2	TRBJ2-7	TGTGCCAGCAGCTTAATCGGGACAACGTCCTACGAGCAGTACTTC	CASSLIGTTSYEQYF